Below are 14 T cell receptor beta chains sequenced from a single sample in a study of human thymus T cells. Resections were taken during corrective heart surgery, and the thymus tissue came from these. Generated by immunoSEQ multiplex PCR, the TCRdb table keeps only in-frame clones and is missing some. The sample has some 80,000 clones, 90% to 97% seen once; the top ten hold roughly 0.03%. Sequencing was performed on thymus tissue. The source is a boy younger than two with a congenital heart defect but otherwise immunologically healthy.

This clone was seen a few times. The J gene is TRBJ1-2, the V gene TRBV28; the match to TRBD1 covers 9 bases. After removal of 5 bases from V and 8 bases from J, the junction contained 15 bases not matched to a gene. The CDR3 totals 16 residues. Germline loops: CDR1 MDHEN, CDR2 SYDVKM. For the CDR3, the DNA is TGTGCCAGCAGTCCCCCCGCCAACAGGGGGCGATACGGCTACACCTTC. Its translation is CASSPPANRGRYGYTF.

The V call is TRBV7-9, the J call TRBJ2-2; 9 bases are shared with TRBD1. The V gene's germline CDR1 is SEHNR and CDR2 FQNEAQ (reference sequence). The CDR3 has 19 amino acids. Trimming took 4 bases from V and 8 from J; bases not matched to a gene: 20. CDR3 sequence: CASSSPGTGLWGEEGELFF. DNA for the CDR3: TGTGCCAGCAGCTCGCCCGGGACAGGGCTATGGGGGGAGGAAGGGGAGCTGTTTTTT.

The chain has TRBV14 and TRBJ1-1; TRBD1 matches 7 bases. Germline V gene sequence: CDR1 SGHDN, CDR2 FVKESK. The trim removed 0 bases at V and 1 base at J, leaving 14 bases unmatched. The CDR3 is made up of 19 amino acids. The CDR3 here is CASSQDGFQGGLSNTEAFF. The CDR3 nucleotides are TGTGCCAGCAGCCAAGATGGATTTCAAGGGGGCCTCTCGAACACTGAAGCTTTCTTT.

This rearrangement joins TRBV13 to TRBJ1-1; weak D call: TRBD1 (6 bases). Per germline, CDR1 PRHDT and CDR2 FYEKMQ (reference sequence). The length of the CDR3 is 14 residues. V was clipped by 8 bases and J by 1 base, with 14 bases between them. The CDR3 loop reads CASQGWGKNTEAFF. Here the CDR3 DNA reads TGTGCCAGCCAGGGGTGGGGGAAGAACACTGAAGCTTTCTTT.

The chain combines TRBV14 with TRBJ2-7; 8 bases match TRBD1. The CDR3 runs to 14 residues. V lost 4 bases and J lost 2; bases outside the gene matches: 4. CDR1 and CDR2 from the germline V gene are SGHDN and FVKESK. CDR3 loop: CASSPPDRAYEQYF. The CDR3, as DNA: TGTGCCAGCAGCCCACCGGACAGGGCCTACGAGCAGTACTTC.

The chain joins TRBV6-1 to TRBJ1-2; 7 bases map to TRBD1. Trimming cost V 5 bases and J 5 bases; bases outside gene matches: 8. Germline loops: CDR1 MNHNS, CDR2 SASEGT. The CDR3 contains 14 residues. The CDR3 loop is CASSSRTGAYGYTF. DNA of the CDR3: TGTGCCAGCAGTTCACGGACAGGAGCTTATGGCTACACCTTC.

CDR3 bases: TGCGCCAGCAGCCAAGAAAAACAGGGGGCGAACACCGGGGAGCTGTTTTTT. This codes for CASSQEKQGANTGELFF. This rearrangement joins TRBV4-1 to TRBJ2-2, with TRBD1 matching over 8 bases. V shed 0 bases and J 0 bases; nucleotides not matched to a gene: 3. Per germline, CDR1 MGHRA and CDR2 YSYEKL. The length of the CDR3 is 17 residues.

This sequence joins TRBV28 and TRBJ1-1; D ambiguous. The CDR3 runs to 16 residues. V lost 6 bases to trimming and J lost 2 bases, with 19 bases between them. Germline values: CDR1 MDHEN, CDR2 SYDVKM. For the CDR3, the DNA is TGTGCCAGCAGGGGTCCAGTGCAGTCCTCTAACACTGAAGCTTTCTTT. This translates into CASRGPVQSSNTEAFF.

CDR3 nucleotide sequence: TGTGCCAGAGACAGTGTCTATGGCTACACCTTC. It translates to CARDSVYGYTF. The chain employs TRBV2 and TRBJ1-2; D might be TRBD1 (5 bases). The CDR3 contains 11 residues. V gave up 9 bases and J gave up 4 bases, with 9 bases separating them. The germline gives CDR1 SNHLY, CDR2 FYNNEI.

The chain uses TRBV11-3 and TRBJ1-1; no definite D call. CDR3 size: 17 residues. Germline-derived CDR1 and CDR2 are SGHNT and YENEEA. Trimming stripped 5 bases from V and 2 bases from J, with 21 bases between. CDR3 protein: CASSPRAERGLNTEAFF. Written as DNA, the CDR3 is TGTGCCAGCAGCCCTAGGGCGGAAAGAGGTCTCAACACTGAAGCTTTCTTT. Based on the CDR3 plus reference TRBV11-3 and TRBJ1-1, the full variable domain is EAGVVQSPRYKIIEKKQPVAFWCNPISGHNTLYWYLQNLGQGPELLIRYENEEAVDDSQLPKDRFSAERLKGVDSTLKIQPAELGDSAVYLCASSPRAERGLNTEAFFGQGTRLTVV.

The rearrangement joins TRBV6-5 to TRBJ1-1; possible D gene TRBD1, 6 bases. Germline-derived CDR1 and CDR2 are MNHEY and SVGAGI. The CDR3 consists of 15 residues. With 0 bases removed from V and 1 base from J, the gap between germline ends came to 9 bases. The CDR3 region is CASSYSADRNTEAFF. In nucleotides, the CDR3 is TGTGCCAGCAGTTACTCGGCGGACAGGAACACTGAAGCTTTCTTT.

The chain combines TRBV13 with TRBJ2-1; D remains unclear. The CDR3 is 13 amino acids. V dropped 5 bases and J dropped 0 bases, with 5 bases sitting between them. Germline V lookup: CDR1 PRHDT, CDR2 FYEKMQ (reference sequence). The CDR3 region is CASSPSSYNEQFF. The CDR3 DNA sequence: TGTGCCAGCAGCCCTAGCTCCTACAATGAGCAGTTCTTC.

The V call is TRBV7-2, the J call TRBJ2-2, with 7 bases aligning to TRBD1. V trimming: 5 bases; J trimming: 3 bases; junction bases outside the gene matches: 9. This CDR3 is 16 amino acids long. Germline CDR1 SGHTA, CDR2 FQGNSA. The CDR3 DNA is TGTGCCAGCAGCCCTAGACAGGGTCTGTACACCGGGGAGCTGTTTTTT. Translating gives CASSPRQGLYTGELFF.

The CDR3 nucleotides are TGCGCCAGCAGTGAGAGGAATGATGTGCGGGAAGGCACAGATACGCAGTATTTT. Protein: CASSERNDVREGTDTQYF. This chain uses TRBV10-1 with TRBJ2-3; D is possibly TRBD2 (6 bases). The CDR3 sequence is 18 residues long. V lost 2 bases and J lost 1, with 19 bases in between. CDR1 and CDR2 from the germline V gene are WNHNN and SYGVQD (reference sequence).